Reported below is one T cell receptor beta chain. The data were obtained in a study of shared clonotypes between healthy human individuals. Assay: immunoSEQ multiplex PCR; the TCRdb copy retains only in-frame clones and omits some. Of more than 400,000 clones listed, approximately 94% are singletons. The CDR3 loop spans 14 amino acids. Germline CDR1 and CDR2: SNHLY and FYNNEI. The V and J ends lost 4 bases and 8 bases respectively, with 15 bases between them. Specimen: naive CD4+ T cells sorted from blood. Indicated subset: CD45RA+ positively selected. The receptor was derived from a woman in her 30s in good health. The rearrangement links TRBV2 to TRBJ2-1; no clear D. The CDR3 DNA reads TGTGCCAGCAGTGGTCGGGCACCTTTGGATGAGCAGTTCTTC. Translating it yields CASSGRAPLDEQFF.